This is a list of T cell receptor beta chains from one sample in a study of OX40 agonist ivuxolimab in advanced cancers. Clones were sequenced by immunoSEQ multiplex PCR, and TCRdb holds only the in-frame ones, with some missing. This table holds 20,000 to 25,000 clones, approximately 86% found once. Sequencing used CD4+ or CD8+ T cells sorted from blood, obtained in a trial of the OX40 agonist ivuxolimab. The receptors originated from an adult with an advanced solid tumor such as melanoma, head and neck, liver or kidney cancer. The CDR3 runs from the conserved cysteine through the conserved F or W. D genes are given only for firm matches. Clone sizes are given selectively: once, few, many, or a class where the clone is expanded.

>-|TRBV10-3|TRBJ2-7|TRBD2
TGTGCCATCGGGTTAGCGGGGGACCTTTTAGGGCAGTACTTC
CAIGLAGDLLGQYF
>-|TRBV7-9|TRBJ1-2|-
TGTGCCAGCAGGCAGTCCGGGGGAATCGAGGACTATGGCTACACCTTC
CASRQSGGIEDYGYTF
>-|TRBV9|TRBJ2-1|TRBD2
TGTGCCAGCAGCGGACGGGGGGACTTTACCTACAATGAGCAGTTCTTC
CASSGRGDFTYNEQFF
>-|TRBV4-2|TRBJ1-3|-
TGTGCCAGCAGCCAAGATGGAGGTCGGTATTCTGGAAACACCATATATTTT
CASSQDGGRYSGNTIYF
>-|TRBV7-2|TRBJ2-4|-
TGTGCCAGCAGCTTAGGACGGGAGAAGAAAAACATTCAGTACTTC
CASSLGREKKNIQYF
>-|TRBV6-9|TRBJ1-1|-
TGTGCCAGCAGTTACTCGATGTTGGGTACTGAAGCTTTCTTT
CASSYSMLGTEAFF
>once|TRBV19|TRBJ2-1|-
TGTGCCAGTAACACAGGACTATACAATGAGCAGTTCTTC
CASNTGLYNEQFF
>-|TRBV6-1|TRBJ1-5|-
TGTGCCAGCACGATAGAGTGGTCTTATAATCAGCCCCAGCATTTT
CASTIEWSYNQPQHF
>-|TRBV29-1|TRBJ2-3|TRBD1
TGCGGCGCCCCGGACGAGGGGGCCGGAGAAACAGATACGCAGTATTTT
CGAPDEGAGETDTQYF
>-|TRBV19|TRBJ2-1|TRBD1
TGTGCCAGTAGACCCGGGACAGCCTACAATGAGCAGTTCTTC
CASRPGTAYNEQFF
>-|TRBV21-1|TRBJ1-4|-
TGTGCCAGCAGCAGCACAGGCTCTTACAGTTCAACTAATGAAAAACTGTTTTTT
CASSSTGSYSSTNEKLFF
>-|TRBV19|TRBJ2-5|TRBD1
TGTGCCAGTAGTAAGACAGGGTGGGGGGAGACCCAGTACTTC
CASSKTGWGETQYF
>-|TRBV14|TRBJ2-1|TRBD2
TGTGCCAGCAGCCTCCCTAGCGGGTATGAGCAGTTCTTC
CASSLPSGYEQFF
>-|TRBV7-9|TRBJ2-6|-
TGTGCCAGCAGCTCTCAAGCATTCTCTGGGGCCAACGTCCTGACTTTC
CASSSQAFSGANVLTF
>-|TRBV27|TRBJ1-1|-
TGTGCCAGCTGGGGCTTGAGAGGACTGAACACTGAAGCTTTCTTT
CASWGLRGLNTEAFF
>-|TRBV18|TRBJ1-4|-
TGTGCCAGCTCCTCGGACAAAGGGAATGAAAAACTGTTTTTT
CASSSDKGNEKLFF
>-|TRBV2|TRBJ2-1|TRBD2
TGTGCCAGCAGCCGGACTAGCGGGAGGACCTACAATGAGCAGTTCTTC
CASSRTSGRTYNEQFF
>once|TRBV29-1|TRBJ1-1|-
TGCAGCGTTGAAGATAGCGGGGGGCCCAGAGCTTTCTTT
CSVEDSGGPRAFF
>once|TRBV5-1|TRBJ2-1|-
TGCGCCAGCAGCAGTGGCAGTCCGAACGCCTACAATGAGCAGTTCTTC
CASSSGSPNAYNEQFF
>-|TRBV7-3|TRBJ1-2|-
TGTGCCAGCAGCTTAGAGGGCTACGATGGCTACACCTTC
CASSLEGYDGYTF
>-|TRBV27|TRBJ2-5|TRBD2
TGTGCCAGCAGTCTTACTCGGCCATCACAGCGGGAGTTTGGCCAGTACTTC
CASSLTRPSQREFGQYF
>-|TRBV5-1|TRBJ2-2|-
TGCGCCAGCAGCTTGCTCCCAGCCCTACTCGGGGAGCTGTTTTTT
CASSLLPALLGELFF